The clone carrying this T cell receptor (beta chain) occurred many times. What it recognizes is unknown. From germline, CDR1 is MNHEY and CDR2 SVGEGT. The CDR3 totals 16 residues. V lost 6 bases and J 0 bases, leaving 16 bases between the germline ends. This sample stems from a study of human T cells and chemical hapten exposure. Study results and caveats: Expanded TCRs clustered into significantly more large CDR3 similarity groups than controls, the analysis revealed.

Noted time point: patch test 2, 6 weeks after DPC sensitization. Treatment denoted: therapeutic diphenylcyclopropenone sensitization with weekly scalp DPC. TCRdb called the RACE reads again in MiXCR, with one record for every CDR3 protein. The sample contains about 40,000 distinct CDR3 sequences, 8% to 9% of which appear only once. The sequencing used whole blood, collected in connection with sensitization to the hapten diphenylcyclopropenone (DPC). The chain recombines TRBV6-2 or TRBV6-3 with TRBJ2-3; D may match TRBD1 or TRBD2 (6 bases each). The sequence was obtained from a woman between 40 and 50 years old with alopecia areata. Some clones in this sample may be carry-over from other donors' samples. The CDR3 DNA reads as TGTGCCAGCAGCCAAAGGGGGGAGGCTAGCACAGATACGCAGTATTTT. It codes for CASSQRGEASTDTQYF.